What follows is one T cell receptor beta chain and its context. Original data processing: Scientists estimated how many nucleated cells there were by amplifying reference gene primers. Sequencing was performed with immunoSEQ multiplex PCR; in TCRdb, only in-frame clones are kept and a portion is missing. V and J calls and clone size come straight from that table; D and trimming were deduced from the DNA. The table includes 140,000 or so clones, 70% to 90% detected once. The data stem from a study of blood T cell repertoires in COVID-19. Study-wide context: Researchers got acute and convalescent COVID-19 samples from the United States, Italy and Spain. The analysed material was cDNA or gDNA that came from T cells, B-cell-depleted T cells, or PBMCs.

Trimming took 0 bases from V and 5 from J, leaving 4 bases between them. The germline V gene encodes CDR1 GTSNPN and CDR2 SVGIG (reference sequence). CDR3 length: 11 residues. Sequencing used peripheral blood. The rearrangement joins TRBV30 to TRBJ2-5; D unclear. This receptor was identified in a woman of 80 years or more with acute or convalescent COVID-19. The CDR3 is CAWSVRETQYF. The DNA for the CDR3 is TGTGCCTGGAGTGTACGGGAGACCCAGTACTTC.